This entry lists 24 T cell receptor beta chains sequenced from one sample in a study of OX40 agonist ivuxolimab in advanced cancers. Produced via immunoSEQ multiplex PCR; TCRdb's table is partial and in-frame only. The table lists tens of thousands of clones, roughly 90% of them singletons. The material sequenced was CD4+ or CD8+ T cells sorted from blood, taken in a trial of the OX40 agonist ivuxolimab. These receptors were collected from an adult with an advanced solid tumor such as melanoma, head and neck, liver or kidney cancer.

The rearrangement joins TRBV29-1 to TRBJ1-1; D perhaps matches TRBD1 (6 bases). Germline V lookup: CDR1 SQVTM, CDR2 ANQGSEA. Trimming stripped 4 bases from V and 1 base from J, with 10 bases between. CDR3 length: 13 amino acids. The CDR3 reads CSVVTGTNTEAFF. For the CDR3, the DNA is TGCAGCGTTGTCACAGGGACGAACACTGAAGCTTTCTTT.

The V and J genes are TRBV28 and TRBJ1-2; D remains unclear. Per the germline V gene, CDR1 is MDHEN and CDR2 is SYDVKM. V shed 5 bases and J shed 4 bases, with 11 bases lying between them. This CDR3 region has 13 residues. CDR3 DNA: TGTGCCAGCAGTCCAGGCTCTCCCTATGGCTACACCTTC. This codes for CASSPGSPYGYTF.

V and J are TRBV5-4 and TRBJ1-2, with D maybe TRBD1 (5 bases). The CDR3 covers 14 residues. The germline CDR1 and CDR2 sequences are SGHNT and YYREEE (reference sequence). With 4 bases removed from V and 5 bases from J, the gap between germline ends came to 15 bases. The CDR3: CASSPREGGYGYTF. CDR3 sequence (DNA): TGTGCCAGCAGCCCCAGGGAGGGTGGTTATGGCTACACCTTC.

In DNA, the CDR3 is TGCGCCAGCAGCCAAGAGAGGGTAGCTGGAAACACCATATATTTT. Its translation is CASSQERVAGNTIYF. The chain combines TRBV4-1 with TRBJ1-3; no clear D. CDR1 MGHRA and CDR2 YSYEKL come from the germline V gene. The CDR3 runs to 15 residues. Trimming shortened V by 0 bases and J by 2 bases, and 8 bases separated the two germline ends.

This chain joins TRBV10-1 and TRBJ1-5, with TRBD1 matching over 8 bases. Germline V gene lookup returns CDR1 WNHNN and CDR2 SYGVQD (reference sequence). CDR3 length equals 13 residues. V was clipped by 6 bases and J by 3 bases; unmatched bases: 1. The CDR3 protein is CASRQGANQPQHF. Here the CDR3 DNA reads TGCGCCAGCAGGCAGGGGGCCAATCAGCCCCAGCATTTT.

This clone is a singleton in its sample. The same CDR3 arises from other DNA sequences in this sample as well. The rearrangement joins TRBV28 to TRBJ1-5; D possibly corresponds to TRBD1 (5 bases). V was cut by 2 bases and J by 6 bases, with 14 bases left in between. Germline V gene data show CDR1 as MDHEN and CDR2 as SYDVKM. This CDR3 has 15 residues. The CDR3 spells CASSLGQGFRQPQHF. In DNA form, the CDR3 reads TGTGCCAGCAGTTTAGGGCAGGGTTTTCGTCAGCCCCAGCATTTT.

The rearrangement links TRBV7-3 to TRBJ2-2, with D possibly matching TRBD2 (6 bases). CDR3 length: 16 amino acids. Trimming left V 5 bases short and J 1 base short, with 14 bases between. Germline-derived CDR1 and CDR2 are SGHTA and FQGTGA. The CDR3 nucleotides read TGTGCCAGCAGCCACAACGGGGGATTGAACACCGGGGAGCTGTTTTTT. This gives the protein CASSHNGGLNTGELFF.

The CDR3 sequence is CASRMDGRPEAFF. The CDR3 region has the DNA TGTGCCAGCAGGATGGACGGGCGCCCTGAAGCTTTCTTT. The chain links TRBV6-5 to TRBJ1-1; D remains ambiguous. V was clipped by 6 bases and J by 6 bases, with 14 bases between them. The CDR3 is 13 residues long. Germline CDR1 reads MNHEY; CDR2 reads SVGAGI.

CDR3 region: CASSFSLREQFF. Written as DNA, the CDR3 is TGTGCCAGCAGCTTTTCTCTCCGTGAGCAGTTCTTC. The V and J genes are TRBV13 and TRBJ2-1; D is undetermined. This CDR3 is 12 amino acids long. The germline CDR1 and CDR2 sequences are PRHDT and FYEKMQ (reference sequence). The V and J ends lost 3 bases and 9 bases respectively, with 9 bases between them.

The rearrangement links TRBV10-2 to TRBJ1-1, with unresolved D. Germline lookup yields CDR1 WSHSY and CDR2 SAAADI. The CDR3 has 11 residues. Trimming removed 7 bases at V and 3 bases at J, with 6 bases between. The CDR3 coding sequence is TGCGCCAGCAAACGGGACACTGAAGCTTTCTTT. Its protein product is CASKRDTEAFF.

V is TRBV7-9 and J is TRBJ1-1; no clear D. Trimming pared 3 bases from V and 3 bases from J, leaving 8 bases between. The germline CDR1 and CDR2 sequences are SEHNR and FQNEAQ (reference sequence). This CDR3 is built from 13 residues. CDR3 sequence: CASSFGEDTEAFF. The CDR3 nucleotides read TGTGCCAGCAGCTTCGGGGAGGACACTGAAGCTTTCTTT.

This clone was detected a few times. V usage is TRBV7-9 and J usage is TRBJ1-6; tentatively, D is TRBD1 (5 bases). The CDR3 covers 14 residues. Trimming removed 7 bases from V and 8 bases from J, with 15 bases in between. Germline CDR1 and CDR2: SEHNR and FQNEAQ (reference sequence). CDR3: CASNEGLWDSPLHF. The CDR3 region has the DNA TGTGCCAGCAACGAGGGGCTTTGGGATTCACCCCTCCACTTT.

The V gene is TRBV25-1, the J gene TRBJ2-2; 9 bases are a match to TRBD1. V shed 2 bases and J 5 bases; nucleotides not matched to a gene: 3. CDR1 MGHDK and CDR2 SYGVNS come from the germline V gene. The CDR3 has 15 amino acids. CDR3 loop: CASSEGTGSTGELFF. The DNA for the CDR3 is TGTGCCAGCAGTGAAGGGACAGGGTCGACCGGGGAGCTGTTTTTT.

The genes are TRBV6-1 and TRBJ2-4; 7 bases map to TRBD2. The V and J ends lost 5 bases and 3 bases, in that order; junction bases with no gene match: 4. In germline, CDR1 is MNHNS, CDR2 SASEGT. The CDR3 extends over 14 amino acids. The CDR3 region has the DNA TGTGCCAGCAGTAAGGGGAGGGACAAAAACATTCAGTACTTC. This sequence encodes CASSKGRDKNIQYF.

The rearrangement joins TRBV23-1 to TRBJ2-5, with TRBD2 as a possible D gene (5 bases). TRBV23-1 is annotated as an ORF whose role is uncertain. Trimming stripped 8 bases from V and 11 bases from J, with 12 bases between. This CDR3 has 10 amino acids. The CDR3 region has the DNA TGCGCCAGCCCCGGGTGGGAGCAGTACTTC. It specifies CASPGWEQYF.

J is TRBJ1-2 and V is TRBV28, with a weak D call TRBD1 (5 bases). V lost 2 bases and J lost 8, with 12 bases in between. Germline CDR1 and CDR2: MDHEN and SYDVKM. The CDR3 contains 13 residues. The CDR3 region is CASSLTGLLGYTF. CDR3 DNA sequence: TGTGCCAGCAGTTTAACAGGTCTCTTAGGCTACACCTTC.

The chain couples TRBV7-2 to TRBJ1-2, with D uncertain. The CDR3 length is 13 residues. Germline V lookup: CDR1 SGHTA, CDR2 FQGNSA. Trimming took off 2 bases at V and 1 base at J, with 5 bases between the two ends. The DNA for the CDR3 is TGTGCCAGCAGCTTATGGGGTAACTATGGCTACACCTTC. This translates into CASSLWGNYGYTF.

The CDR3 is CASSVSGGSQGRVQFF. CDR3 nucleotide sequence: TGTGCCAGCAGCGTAAGCGGGGGGAGTCAGGGGCGGGTGCAGTTCTTC. The V and J genes are TRBV7-8 and TRBJ2-1; 9 bases agree with TRBD2. This CDR3 has 16 amino acids. V shed 5 bases and J 12 bases; nucleotides not matched to a gene: 17. CDR1 and CDR2 from the germline V gene are SGHVS and FQNEAQ.

J is TRBJ2-2 and V is TRBV6-1; TRBD2 aligns across 11 bases. CDR3 size: 17 residues. Germline V gene lookup returns CDR1 MNHNS and CDR2 SASEGT. Trimming took 4 bases from V and 0 from J; bases not matched to a gene: 4. CDR3 sequence (DNA): TGTGCCAGCAGTGTCGGGACTAGCGGAGCGAACACCGGGGAGCTGTTTTTT. Translated, it gives CASSVGTSGANTGELFF.

This clone was found a few times. The gene calls are TRBV30 and TRBJ1-1; a possible D gene is TRBD1 (5 bases). CDR1 is GTSNPN, CDR2 SVGIG, per germline (reference sequence). V lost 4 bases and J 6 bases, leaving 12 bases between the germline ends. The CDR3 consists of 12 residues. In DNA, the CDR3 is TGTGCCTGGACAGGGACGATCCCTGAAGCTTTCTTT. This codes for CAWTGTIPEAFF.

The rearrangement uses TRBV28 and TRBJ2-7; 8 bases line up with TRBD1. The V and J ends lost 6 bases and 1 base, in that order; junction bases with no gene match: 5. Germline V lookup: CDR1 MDHEN, CDR2 SYDVKM. This CDR3 spans 14 amino acids. Here the CDR3 reads CASRAGGGSYEQYF. The DNA for the CDR3 is TGTGCCAGCAGGGCAGGGGGCGGTTCCTACGAGCAGTACTTC. Full variable domain (remainder filled in from reference TRBV28 and TRBJ2-7): DVKVTQSSRYLVKRTGEKVFLECVQDMDHENMFWYRQDPGLGLRLIYFSYDVKMKEKGDIPEGYSVSREKKERFSLILESASTNQTSMYLCASRAGGGSYEQYFGPGTRLTVT.

This sequence joins TRBV9 and TRBJ2-5; 8 positions agree with TRBD2. Germline assignment: CDR1 SGDLS and CDR2 YYNGEE. With 3 bases clipped from V and 5 bases from J, the junction kept 9 bases outside the gene matches. CDR3 length: 15 residues. The chain's CDR3 is CASSDDGGARETQYF. CDR3 in DNA: TGTGCCAGCAGCGATGACGGGGGGGCCCGGGAGACCCAGTACTTC.

This chain connects TRBV11-2 to TRBJ1-5, with D perhaps matching TRBD1 (6 bases). Germline CDR1 SGHAT, CDR2 FQNNGV. V lost 1 base to trimming and J lost 6 bases, with 10 bases between them. The CDR3 sequence is 14 residues long. DNA of the CDR3: TGTGCCAGCAGCTTAGCCCCAGGGGTTCAGCCCCAGCATTTT. It encodes CASSLAPGVQPQHF.

The genes are TRBV6-1 and TRBJ2-7; D uncertain. The germline V gene has CDR1 MNHNS and CDR2 SASEGT. The CDR3 is made up of 15 amino acids. V lost 1 base and J 3 bases, leaving 13 bases between the germline ends. The DNA for the CDR3 is TGTGCCAGCAGTGAAGTTGCGAAGGTGGGCTACGAGCAGTACTTC. Translation gives CASSEVAKVGYEQYF.